This T cell receptor (beta chain) emerged from a study of tumor-infiltrating lymphocytes in localized non-small cell lung cancer. The CDR3 totals 13 residues. Germline V gives CDR1 MNHEY, CDR2 SVGAGI. V lost 0 bases and J lost 5, with 6 bases in between. TCRdb's table, derived via immunoSEQ multiplex PCR, lists solely in-frame clones and lacks some. The table records 20,000 to 25,000 clones, 60% to 75% of them present only once. General observations from the study: Technical variation could not be separated from intratumor heterogeneity here. T-cell fraction did not differ between immunotypes IM1 and IM2. No link was found between tumor T-cell fraction and recurrence-free survival. Tumors had more T cell infiltration than uninvolved lung, per TCRbeta sequencing and CD3 counts.

Concerning this clone itself: Antigen unknown.

The receptor's source is a human donor with non-small cell lung cancer. The rearrangement uses TRBV6-5 and TRBJ2-3, with D unresolved. The sample was lung tumor tissue. The CDR3 is CASSYSRLDTQYF. As DNA, the CDR3 is TGTGCCAGCAGTTACTCCCGCCTAGATACGCAGTATTTT.